This T cell receptor (beta chain) was obtained from a study of low-dose radiotherapy and immunotherapy resistance in tumors. Study summary: Per fraction, Cohort 1 was given 0.5 Gy every 2 weeks, for a total of 6.5 Gy. Priming of first-strand cDNA relied on TRAV- and TRBV-specific primers (covering alpha and beta chains).

As regards this clonotype: A far larger clone lies a single base away; this is likely a read error.

Amplification, which lasted roughly 20 PCR cycles, used a constant-region primer and V-primer adapter to amplify TCRs. TCRdb re-called the reads through MiXCR, storing one row per CDR3 protein. The data show tens of thousands of distinct CDR3 sequences, about an eighth seen once. Time point here: before trial treatment. Looked up from germline, CDR1 is PRHDT and CDR2 is FYEKMQ (reference sequence). This CDR3 spans 15 amino acids. This TCR was sampled from a female donor with ovarian cancer. This specimen consisted of PBMCs, obtained before treatment. The rearrangement uses TRBV13 and TRBJ1-4; D perhaps matches TRBD1 (5 bases). CDR3 bases: TGTGCCACCAGCAGGTCAGGGCCCGGGAATGAAAAACCGTTTTTT. Protein: CATSRSGPGNEKPFF.